These 18 T cell receptor beta chains originate from one sample sequenced in a study of T cells after yellow fever vaccination. TCRdb ran MiXCR on the 5' RACE reads and lists one entry per CDR3 protein. The sample lists about 300,000 distinct CDR3 sequences, approximately 10% seen once, with 3% to 4% in the top ten. The sequencing used CD4+ T cells sorted from PBMCs, collected 5 days after the yellow fever booster vaccination. Source of these receptors: a man aged 18 to 29 who received the YFV17D yellow fever vaccine.

This clonotype was seen a few times. The V call is TRBV3-1, the J call TRBJ2-5; TRBD1 matches 7 bases. V lost 5 bases and J lost 5; bases outside the gene matches: 8. The CDR3 runs to 14 residues. Germline CDR1 and CDR2: LGHDT and YNNKEL (reference sequence). The CDR3 nucleotides are TGTGCCAGCAGCAAGGACAGGCCCCCTGAGACCCAGTACTTC. It specifies CASSKDRPPETQYF.

This clonotype was found many times. The chain recombines TRBV7-9 with TRBJ2-1; a weak D match, TRBD1 (6 bases). The CDR3 sequence is 13 residues long. Germline assignment: CDR1 SEHNR and CDR2 FQNEAQ (reference sequence). V lost 4 bases to trimming and J lost 9 bases, with 13 bases between them. The CDR3 spells CASSSDSQGEQFF. CDR3 nucleotides: TGTGCCAGCAGCTCGGACAGCCAGGGTGAGCAGTTCTTC.

At least ten counts were recorded for this clonotype. The chain uses TRBV7-2 and TRBJ2-3, with 8 bases that match TRBD2. Unmatched junction bases numbered 6, after V lost 2 bases and J lost 2 bases. CDR1 is SGHTA, CDR2 FQGNSA, per germline. This CDR3 is built from 16 residues. CDR3 amino acids: CASSLSRGGFTDTQYF. CDR3 bases: TGTGCCAGCAGCTTATCCCGCGGGGGGTTCACAGATACGCAGTATTTT. Full variable domain (remainder filled in from reference TRBV7-2 and TRBJ2-3): GAGVSQSPSNKVTEKGKDVELRCDPISGHTALYWYRQSLGQGLEFLIYFQGNSAPDKSGLPSDRFSAERTGGSVSTLTIQRTQQEDSAVYLCASSLSRGGFTDTQYFGPGTRLTVL.

This clonotype occurred a few times. The chain carries TRBV7-2 and TRBJ2-3; 9 bases are shared with TRBD2. Germline V CDR1 and CDR2: SGHTA, FQGNSA. V shed 2 bases and J 8 bases; nucleotides not matched to a gene: 8. The CDR3 runs to 15 residues. CDR3 sequence reads: CASSLSASGEGTQYF. For the CDR3, the DNA is TGTGCCAGCAGCTTATCTGCTAGCGGGGAGGGTACGCAGTATTTT.

A few counts support this clonotype. V and J are TRBV3-1 and TRBJ1-4; 8 nucleotides match TRBD1. In germline, CDR1 is LGHDT, CDR2 YNNKEL (reference sequence). V gave up 4 bases and J gave up 3 bases; unmatched junction bases: 7. The CDR3 has 16 residues. CDR3 in amino acids: CASSRTDRDSNEKLFF. In DNA, the CDR3 is TGTGCCAGCAGCCGAACGGACAGGGACTCTAATGAAAAACTGTTTTTT.

This rearrangement joins TRBV24-1 to TRBJ2-7; 9 nucleotides agree with TRBD1. The CDR3 has 15 residues. The germline V gene has CDR1 KGHDR and CDR2 SFDVKD. Germline trimming cut 4 bases from V and 5 bases from J; bases unmatched to any gene: 8. This chain's CDR3 is CATSDPGQGVHEQYF. DNA of the CDR3: TGTGCCACCAGTGACCCGGGACAGGGCGTACACGAGCAGTACTTC.

The chain links TRBV3-1 to TRBJ2-3, with TRBD2 as a possible D gene (5 bases). V lost 3 bases to trimming and J lost 3 bases, with 13 bases between them. This CDR3 comprises 15 residues. CDR1 is LGHDT and CDR2 is YNNKEL in the germline V gene (reference sequence). The CDR3 coding sequence is TGTGCCAGCAGCCATCTTGGCGGCGGGACAGATACGCAGTATTTT. Its protein product is CASSHLGGGTDTQYF.

This clonotype has ten or more counts. The V call is TRBV5-1, the J call TRBJ2-1; 9 bases are shared with TRBD2. V trimming: 2 bases; J trimming: 7 bases; junction bases outside the gene matches: 7. This CDR3 is built from 15 residues. Per the germline V gene, CDR1 is SGHRS and CDR2 is YFSETQ. CDR3 nucleotides: TGCGCCAGCAGCTTAGGACTAGCGAGTTGGAATGAGCAGTTCTTC. Its translation is CASSLGLASWNEQFF.

The rearrangement joins TRBV12-3 or TRBV12-4 to TRBJ1-3, with a tentative D call TRBD1 (6 bases). The CDR3 is made up of 14 amino acids. The V end was cut by 4 bases, the J end by 1 base, with 8 bases between. The CDR3 DNA is TGTGCCAGCAGTTCGGACAGATCTGGAAACACCATATATTTT. It yields the protein CASSSDRSGNTIYF.

The rearrangement uses TRBV12-3 or TRBV12-4 and TRBJ2-5, with D perhaps TRBD2 (5 bases). Trimming removed 3 bases from V and 5 bases from J, with 13 bases in between. The length of the CDR3 is 14 residues. Written as DNA, the CDR3 is TGTGCCAGCAGTTTTGAGGCGAGAGGGGAGACCCAGTACTTC. Its translation is CASSFEARGETQYF.

The chain recombines TRBV13 with TRBJ2-3; D remains ambiguous. This CDR3 has 13 residues. With 4 bases removed from V and 7 bases from J, the gap between germline ends came to 12 bases. CDR1 and CDR2 (germline): PRHDT, FYEKMQ (reference sequence). In nucleotides, the CDR3 is TGTGCCAGCAGCTCACGAGAGATGTATACGCAGTATTTT. This sequence encodes CASSSREMYTQYF.

This clonotype was seen ten or more times. The V and J genes are TRBV2 and TRBJ2-2; 8 bases map to TRBD1. V dropped 5 bases and J dropped 7; count of bases not matched to a gene: 6. The CDR3 totals 14 residues. Germline V gene sequence: CDR1 SNHLY, CDR2 FYNNEI. The CDR3 sequence is CASSTRTGHGELFF. CDR3 bases: TGTGCCAGCAGTACTAGGACAGGGCACGGGGAGCTGTTTTTT.

This clonotype was found many times. V gene TRBV6-2 or TRBV6-3 combines with J gene TRBJ2-5; D not certain. V lost 1 base and J 4 bases, leaving 4 bases between the germline ends. Germline V gene data show CDR1 as MNHEY and CDR2 as SVGEGT. The CDR3 runs to 12 residues. This CDR3 reads CASSYFGETQYF. DNA for the CDR3: TGTGCCAGCAGTTACTTTGGAGAGACCCAGTACTTC.

This clonotype came up many times. The chain is built from TRBV29-1 and TRBJ2-4; a possible D gene is TRBD1 (6 bases). CDR3 length: 14 residues. Germline-derived CDR1 and CDR2 are SQVTM and ANQGSEA. The V and J ends lost 6 bases and 7 bases respectively, with 19 bases between them. CDR3 in amino acids: CSVHLGAGSNIQYF. The DNA of the CDR3 is TGCAGCGTCCATTTGGGGGCAGGGAGTAACATTCAGTACTTC. The full variable domain, its missing parts supplied by reference TRBV29-1 and TRBJ2-4, is SAVISQKPSRDICQRGTSLTIQCQVDSQVTMMFWYRQQPGQSLTLIATANQGSEATYESGFVIDKFPISRPNLTFSTLTVSNMSPEDSSIYLCSVHLGAGSNIQYFGAGTRLSVL.

This clonotype appeared a few times. J is TRBJ2-2 and V is TRBV12-3 or TRBV12-4; TRBD2 agrees at 8 bases. This CDR3 has 16 residues. V lost 2 bases, J lost 4 bases, and 6 bases stayed unmatched. The CDR3 loop reads CASSLRAGEGTGELFF. In nucleotides, the CDR3 is TGTGCCAGCAGTTTACGAGCGGGGGAGGGCACCGGGGAGCTGTTTTTT.

This clonotype was seen more than once but under ten times. The rearrangement joins TRBV29-1 to TRBJ1-4; D not certain. The CDR3 runs to 14 residues. CDR1 is SQVTM, CDR2 ANQGSEA, per germline. V lost 4 bases, J lost 3 bases, and 12 bases lay in between. In DNA form, the CDR3 reads TGCAGCGTTGCCCCCGGGCTCGCTAATGAAAAACTGTTTTTT. Amino acids: CSVAPGLANEKLFF.

This clonotype was seen ten or more times. V usage is TRBV6-5 and J usage is TRBJ1-5, with 7 nucleotides matching TRBD1. The junction had 0 bases not matched to a gene; V was cut back by 0 bases and J by 1 base. CDR1 MNHEY and CDR2 SVGAGI come from the germline V gene. The CDR3 consists of 15 residues. The CDR3: CASSYSTGSNQPQHF. For the CDR3, the DNA is TGTGCCAGCAGTTACTCGACAGGGAGCAATCAGCCCCAGCATTTT.

This clonotype has a handful of counts. The chain links TRBV27 to TRBJ2-7; TRBD2 matches 8 bases. Trimming cost V 5 bases and J 3 bases; bases outside gene matches: 15. Germline values: CDR1 MNHEY, CDR2 SMNVEV (reference sequence). There are 17 residues in the CDR3. CDR3: CASSPTRVAGTNYEQYV. The CDR3 coding sequence is TGTGCCAGCAGTCCGACACGGGTAGCGGGGACCAACTACGAGCAGTACGTC.